This TCR beta chain stems from a study of control samples from healthy donors and cancer patients. Repertoires were generated with immunoSEQ multiplex PCR, while TCRdb's copy carries only in-frame clones and drops some. The table has over 10,000 clones, approximately 77% seen once. Between the trimmed V and J ends, which lost 5 bases and 5 bases, there was a span of 9 bases. This CDR3 contains 12 residues. CDR1 and CDR2 (germline): SNHLY, FYNNEI. About this clone: The sample holds other DNA sequences that translate to the same CDR3.

This chain connects TRBV2 to TRBJ2-5, with a tentative D call TRBD2 (6 bases). The sequence was collected from a male donor with melanoma. The sequenced material came from formalin-fixed, paraffin-embedded tissue. The CDR3 DNA is TGTGCCAGCAGTACTAGCCGGGAGACCCAGTACTTC. It codes for CASSTSRETQYF. The variable domain in full, completed from reference TRBV2 and TRBJ2-5, reads EPEVTQTPSHQVTQMGQEVILRCVPISNHLYFYWYRQILGQKVEFLVSFYNNEISEKSEIFDDQFSVERPDGSNFTLKIRSTKLEDSAMYFCASSTSRETQYFGPGTRLLVL.